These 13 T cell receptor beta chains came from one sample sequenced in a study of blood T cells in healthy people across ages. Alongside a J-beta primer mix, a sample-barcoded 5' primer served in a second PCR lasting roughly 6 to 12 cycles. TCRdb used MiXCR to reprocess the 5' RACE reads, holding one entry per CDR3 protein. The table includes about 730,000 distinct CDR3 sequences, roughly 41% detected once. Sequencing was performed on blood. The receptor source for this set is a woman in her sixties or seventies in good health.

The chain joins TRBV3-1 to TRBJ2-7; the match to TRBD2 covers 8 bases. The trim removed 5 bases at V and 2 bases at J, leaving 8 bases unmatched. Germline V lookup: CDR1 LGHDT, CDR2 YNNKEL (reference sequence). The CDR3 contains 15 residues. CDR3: CASSAVAAGAYEQYF. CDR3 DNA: TGTGCCAGCAGCGCGGTCGCAGCGGGGGCCTACGAGCAGTACTTC.

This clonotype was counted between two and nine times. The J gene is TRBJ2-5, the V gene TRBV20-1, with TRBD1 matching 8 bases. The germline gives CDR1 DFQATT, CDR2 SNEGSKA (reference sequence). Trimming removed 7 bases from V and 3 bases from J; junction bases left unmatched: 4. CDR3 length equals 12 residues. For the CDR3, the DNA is TGCAGTGGGACAGGGAGAAAAGAGACCCAGTACTTC. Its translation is CSGTGRKETQYF.

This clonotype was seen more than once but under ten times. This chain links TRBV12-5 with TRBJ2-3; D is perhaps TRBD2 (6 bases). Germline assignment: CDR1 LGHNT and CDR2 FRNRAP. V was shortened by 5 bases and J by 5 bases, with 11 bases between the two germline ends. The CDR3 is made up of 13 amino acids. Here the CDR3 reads CASGPSGGDTQYF. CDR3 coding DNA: TGTGCTAGTGGTCCATCCGGGGGAGATACGCAGTATTTT.

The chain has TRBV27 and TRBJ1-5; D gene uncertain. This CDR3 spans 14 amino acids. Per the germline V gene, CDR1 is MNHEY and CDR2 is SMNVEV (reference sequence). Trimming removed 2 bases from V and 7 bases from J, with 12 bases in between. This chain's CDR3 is CASSLDGWRQPQHF. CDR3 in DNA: TGTGCCAGCAGTTTAGACGGGTGGCGGCAGCCCCAGCATTTT.

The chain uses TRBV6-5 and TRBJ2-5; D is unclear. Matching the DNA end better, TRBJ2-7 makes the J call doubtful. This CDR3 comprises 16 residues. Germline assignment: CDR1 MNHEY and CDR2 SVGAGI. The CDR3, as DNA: TGTGCCAGCAGTTACCGACCATCCCAAGGGCGGTACGAGCAGTACTTC. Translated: CASSYRPSQGRYEQYF.

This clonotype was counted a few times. In DNA form, the CDR3 reads TGTGCCAGCAGTTTCCCTCATATTGCGGCGCAGTATTTT. Protein sequence: CASSFPHIAAQYF. The rearrangement uses TRBV28 and TRBJ2-3; D is uncertain. This CDR3 comprises 13 residues. Looked up from germline, CDR1 is MDHEN and CDR2 is SYDVKM. V was shortened by 3 bases and J by 10 bases, with 14 bases between the two germline ends.

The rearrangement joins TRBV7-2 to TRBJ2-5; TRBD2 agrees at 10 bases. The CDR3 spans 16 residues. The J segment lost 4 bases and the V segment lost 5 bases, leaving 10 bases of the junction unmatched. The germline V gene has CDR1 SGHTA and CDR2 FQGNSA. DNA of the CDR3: TGTGCCAGCAGCGCCCAACCTAGCGGGAGCTCAGAGACCCAGTACTTC. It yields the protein CASSAQPSGSSETQYF. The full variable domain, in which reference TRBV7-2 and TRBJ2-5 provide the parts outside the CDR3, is GAGVSQSPSNKVTEKGKDVELRCDPISGHTALYWYRQSLGQGLEFLIYFQGNSAPDKSGLPSDRFSAERTGGSVSTLTIQRTQQEDSAVYLCASSAQPSGSSETQYFGPGTRLLVL.

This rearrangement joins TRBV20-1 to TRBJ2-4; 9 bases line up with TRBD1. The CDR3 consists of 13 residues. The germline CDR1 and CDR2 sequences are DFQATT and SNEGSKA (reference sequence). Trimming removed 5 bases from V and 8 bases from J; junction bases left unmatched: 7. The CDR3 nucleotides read TGCAGTGCTGGGGACAGGGTGGGTGACATTCAGTACTTC. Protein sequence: CSAGDRVGDIQYF.

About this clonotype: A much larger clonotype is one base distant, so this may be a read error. For the CDR3, the DNA is TGCAGCGTTGTCAGGGGCCGCCAAGAGACCCAGTACTTC. This translates into CSVVRGRQETQYF. The chain employs TRBV29-1 and TRBJ2-5, with D perhaps TRBD1 (6 bases). Trimming pared 4 bases from V and 1 base from J, leaving 10 bases between. The CDR3 is 13 residues long. Germline V gene sequence: CDR1 SQVTM, CDR2 ANQGSEA. Full variable domain (remainder filled in from reference TRBV29-1 and TRBJ2-5): SAVISQKPSRDICQRGTSLTIQCQVDSQVTMMFWYRQQPGQSLTLIATANQGSEATYESGFVIDKFPISRPNLTFSTLTVSNMSPEDSSIYLCSVVRGRQETQYFGPGTRLLVL.

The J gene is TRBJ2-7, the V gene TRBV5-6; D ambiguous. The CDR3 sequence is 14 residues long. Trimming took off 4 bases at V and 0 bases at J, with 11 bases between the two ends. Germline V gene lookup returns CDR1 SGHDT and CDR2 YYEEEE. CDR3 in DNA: TGTGCCAGCAGCGTGAATGCTGGCTCCTACGAGCAGTACTTC. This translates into CASSVNAGSYEQYF.

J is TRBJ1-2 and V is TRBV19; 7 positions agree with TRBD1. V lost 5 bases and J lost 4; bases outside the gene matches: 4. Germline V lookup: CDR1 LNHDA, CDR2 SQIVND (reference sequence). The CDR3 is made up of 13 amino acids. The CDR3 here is CASSATGLYGYTF. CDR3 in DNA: TGTGCCAGTAGTGCGACAGGGCTCTATGGCTACACCTTC.

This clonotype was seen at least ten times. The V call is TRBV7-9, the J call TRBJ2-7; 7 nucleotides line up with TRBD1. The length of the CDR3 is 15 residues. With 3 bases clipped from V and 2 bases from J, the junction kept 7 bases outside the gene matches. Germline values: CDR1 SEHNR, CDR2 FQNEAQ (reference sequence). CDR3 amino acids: CASSFSQGTTYEQYF. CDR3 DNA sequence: TGTGCCAGCAGCTTTTCACAGGGGACAACCTACGAGCAGTACTTC.

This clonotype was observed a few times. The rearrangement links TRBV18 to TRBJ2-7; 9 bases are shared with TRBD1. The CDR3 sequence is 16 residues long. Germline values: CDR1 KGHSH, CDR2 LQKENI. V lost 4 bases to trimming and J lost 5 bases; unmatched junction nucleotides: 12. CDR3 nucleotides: TGTGCCAGCTCACTACAGGGGGCGGGTCCCCAGAACGAGCAGTACTTC. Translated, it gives CASSLQGAGPQNEQYF. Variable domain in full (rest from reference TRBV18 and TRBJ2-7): NAGVMQNPRHLVRRRGQEARLRCSPMKGHSHVYWYRQLPEEGLKFMVYLQKENIIDESGMPKERFSAEFPKEGPSILRIQQVVRGDSAAYFCASSLQGAGPQNEQYFGPGTRLTVT.